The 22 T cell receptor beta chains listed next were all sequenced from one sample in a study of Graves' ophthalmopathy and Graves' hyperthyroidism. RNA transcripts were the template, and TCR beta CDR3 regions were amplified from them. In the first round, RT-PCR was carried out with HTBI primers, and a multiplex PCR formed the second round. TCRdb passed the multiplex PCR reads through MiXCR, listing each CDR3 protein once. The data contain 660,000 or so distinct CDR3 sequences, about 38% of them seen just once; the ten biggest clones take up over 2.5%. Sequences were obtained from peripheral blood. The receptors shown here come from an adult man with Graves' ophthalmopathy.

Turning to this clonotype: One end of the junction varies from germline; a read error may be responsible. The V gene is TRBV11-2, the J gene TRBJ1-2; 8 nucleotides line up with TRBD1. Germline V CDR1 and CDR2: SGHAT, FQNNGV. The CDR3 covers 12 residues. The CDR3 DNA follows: TGTGCCAGCTCAGGGGGCAACTATGACTACACCTTC. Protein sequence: CASSGGNYDYTF. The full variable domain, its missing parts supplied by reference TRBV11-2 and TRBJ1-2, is EAGVAQSPRYKIIEKRQSVAFWCNPISGHATLYWYQQILGQGPKLLIQFQNNGVVDDSQLPKDRFSAERLKGVDSTLKIQPAKLEDSAVYLCASSGGNYDYTFGSGTRLTVV.

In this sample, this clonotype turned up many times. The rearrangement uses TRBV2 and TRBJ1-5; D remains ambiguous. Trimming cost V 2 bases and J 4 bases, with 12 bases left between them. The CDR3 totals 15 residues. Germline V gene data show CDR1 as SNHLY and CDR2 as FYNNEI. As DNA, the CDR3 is TGTGCCAGCAGTGAACAGGACGGAGAAAATCAGCCCCAGCATTTT. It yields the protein CASSEQDGENQPQHF. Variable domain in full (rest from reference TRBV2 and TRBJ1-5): EPEVTQTPSHQVTQMGQEVILRCVPISNHLYFYWYRQILGQKVEFLVSFYNNEISEKSEIFDDQFSVERPDGSNFTLKIRSTKLEDSAMYFCASSEQDGENQPQHFGDGTRLSIL.

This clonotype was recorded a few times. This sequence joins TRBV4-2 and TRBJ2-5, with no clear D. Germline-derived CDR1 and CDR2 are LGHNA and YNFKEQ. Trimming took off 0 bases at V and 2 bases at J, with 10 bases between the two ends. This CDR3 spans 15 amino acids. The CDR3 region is CASSQDWRDQETQYF. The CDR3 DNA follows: TGTGCCAGCAGCCAAGATTGGAGAGATCAAGAGACCCAGTACTTC.

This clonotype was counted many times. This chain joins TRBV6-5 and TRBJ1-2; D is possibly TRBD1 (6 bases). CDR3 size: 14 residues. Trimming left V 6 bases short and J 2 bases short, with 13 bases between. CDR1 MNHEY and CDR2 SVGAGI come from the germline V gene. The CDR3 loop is CASRTRTANYGYTF. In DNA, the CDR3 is TGTGCCAGCAGGACCCGGACAGCGAACTATGGCTACACCTTC.

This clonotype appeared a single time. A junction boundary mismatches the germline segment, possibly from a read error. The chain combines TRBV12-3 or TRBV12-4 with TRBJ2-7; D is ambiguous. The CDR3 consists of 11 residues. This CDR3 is CASGFTYEQYF. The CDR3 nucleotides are TGTGCCAGCGGTTTTACCTACGAGCAGTACTTC.

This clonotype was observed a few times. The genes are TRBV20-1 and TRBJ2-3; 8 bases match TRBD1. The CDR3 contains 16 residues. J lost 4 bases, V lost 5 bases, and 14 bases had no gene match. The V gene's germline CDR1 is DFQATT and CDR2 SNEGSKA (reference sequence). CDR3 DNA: TGCAGTGCTGCGAGCCTCAGGGGGCGCATAGCAGATACGCAGTATTTT. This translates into CSAASLRGRIADTQYF.

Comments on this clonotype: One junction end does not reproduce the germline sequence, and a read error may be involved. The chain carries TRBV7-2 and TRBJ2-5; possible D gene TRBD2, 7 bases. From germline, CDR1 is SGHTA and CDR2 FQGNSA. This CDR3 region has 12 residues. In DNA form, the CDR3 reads TGTGCCAGCAGCTTAGAGGGGGGGACCCTGAACTTC. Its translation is CASSLEGGTLNF.

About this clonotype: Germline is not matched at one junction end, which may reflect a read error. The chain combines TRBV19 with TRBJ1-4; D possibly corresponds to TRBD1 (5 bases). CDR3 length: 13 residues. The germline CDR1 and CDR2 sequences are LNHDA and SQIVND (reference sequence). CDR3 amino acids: CASSIGGGFGGFW. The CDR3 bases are TGTGCCAGTAGTATTGGCGGTGGCTTTGGGGGTTTTTGG.

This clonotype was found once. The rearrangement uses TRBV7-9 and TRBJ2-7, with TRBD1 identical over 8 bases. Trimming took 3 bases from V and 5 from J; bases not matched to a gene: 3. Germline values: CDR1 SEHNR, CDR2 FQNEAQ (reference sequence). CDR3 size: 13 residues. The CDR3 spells CASSLLTGDEQYF. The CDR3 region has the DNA TGTGCCAGCAGCTTGTTGACAGGGGACGAGCAGTACTTC.

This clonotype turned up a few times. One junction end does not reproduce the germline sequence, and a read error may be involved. CDR3 bases: TGTGCCAGCAGATTAGGACTAGCAGAGTACCAAGAGACCCAGTACTTC. Its protein is CASRLGLAEYQETQYF. The gene calls are TRBV12-3 or TRBV12-4 and TRBJ2-5; TRBD2 matches at 8 bases. The CDR3 extends over 16 amino acids.

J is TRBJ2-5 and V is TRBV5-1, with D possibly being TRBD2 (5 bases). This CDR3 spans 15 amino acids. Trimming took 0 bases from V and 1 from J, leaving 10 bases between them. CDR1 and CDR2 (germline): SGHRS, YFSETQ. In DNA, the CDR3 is TGCGCCAGCAGCTTGGCCGAGACTATCCAAGAGACCCAGTACTTC. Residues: CASSLAETIQETQYF.

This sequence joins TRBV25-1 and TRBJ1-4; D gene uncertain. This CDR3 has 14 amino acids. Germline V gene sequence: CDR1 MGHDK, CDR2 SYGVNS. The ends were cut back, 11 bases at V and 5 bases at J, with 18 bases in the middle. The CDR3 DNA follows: TGTGCCTGGAGTGTACAAGCTGGGAATGAAAAACTGTTTTTT. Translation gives CAWSVQAGNEKLFF.

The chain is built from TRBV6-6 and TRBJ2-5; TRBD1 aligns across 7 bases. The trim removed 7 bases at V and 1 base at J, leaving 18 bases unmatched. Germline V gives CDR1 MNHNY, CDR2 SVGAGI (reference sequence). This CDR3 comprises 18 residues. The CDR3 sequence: CASTPRTGVLSTQETQYF. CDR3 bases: TGTGCCAGCACACCCCGGACAGGAGTATTATCAACCCAAGAGACCCAGTACTTC.

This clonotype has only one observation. The CDR3 nucleotides are TGTGCCAGCAGTGAAGACACCAGTAATCAGCCCCAGCATTTT. This sequence encodes CASSEDTSNQPQHF. The chain has TRBV2 and TRBJ1-5, with D uncertain. The CDR3 has 14 residues. Germline-derived CDR1 and CDR2 are SNHLY and FYNNEI. The ends were cut back, 1 base at V and 4 bases at J, with 8 bases in the middle.

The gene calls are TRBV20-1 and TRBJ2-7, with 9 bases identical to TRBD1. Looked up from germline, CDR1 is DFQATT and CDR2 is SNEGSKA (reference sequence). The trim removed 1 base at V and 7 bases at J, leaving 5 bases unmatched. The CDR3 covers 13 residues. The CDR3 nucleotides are TGCAGTGCTAGAGCTGGGACAGGGAAGGAGCAGTACTTC. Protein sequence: CSARAGTGKEQYF.

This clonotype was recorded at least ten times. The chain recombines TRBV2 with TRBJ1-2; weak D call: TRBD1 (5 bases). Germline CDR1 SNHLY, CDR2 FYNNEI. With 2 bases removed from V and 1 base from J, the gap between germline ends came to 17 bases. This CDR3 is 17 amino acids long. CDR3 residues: CASSENFRQGLNYGYTF. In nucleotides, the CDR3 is TGTGCCAGCAGTGAAAACTTCCGCCAGGGCCTTAACTATGGCTACACCTTC.

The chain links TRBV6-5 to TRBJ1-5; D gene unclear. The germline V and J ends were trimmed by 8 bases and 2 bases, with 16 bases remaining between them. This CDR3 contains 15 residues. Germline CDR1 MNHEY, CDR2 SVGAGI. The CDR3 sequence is CASRREPAGNQPQHF. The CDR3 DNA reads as TGTGCCAGCCGCCGGGAGCCAGCTGGCAATCAGCCCCAGCATTTT.

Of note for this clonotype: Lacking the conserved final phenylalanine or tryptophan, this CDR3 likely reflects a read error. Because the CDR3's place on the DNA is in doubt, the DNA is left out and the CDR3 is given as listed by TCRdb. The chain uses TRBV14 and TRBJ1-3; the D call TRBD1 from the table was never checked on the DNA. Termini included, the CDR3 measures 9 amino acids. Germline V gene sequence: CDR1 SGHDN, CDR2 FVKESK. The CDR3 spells CASSRSPGS.

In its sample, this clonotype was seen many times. The CDR3 here is CASSWHREGQTQYF. CDR3 DNA sequence: TGTGCCAGCAGTTGGCACAGGGAAGGGCAGACCCAGTACTTC. J is TRBJ2-5 and V is TRBV2, with D maybe TRBD1 (6 bases). Germline V CDR1 and CDR2: SNHLY, FYNNEI. This CDR3 comprises 14 residues. Deletions cut 5 bases from V and 6 bases from J, with 16 bases between.

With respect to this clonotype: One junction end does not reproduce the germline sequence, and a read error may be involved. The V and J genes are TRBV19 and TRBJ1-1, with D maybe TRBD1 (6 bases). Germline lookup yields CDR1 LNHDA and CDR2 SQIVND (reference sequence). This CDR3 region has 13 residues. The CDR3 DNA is TGTGCCTGTAGTAGGGGGTTTGGGACTGAAGCTTTCTTT. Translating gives CACSRGFGTEAFF. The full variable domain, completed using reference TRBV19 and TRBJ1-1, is DGGITQSPKYLFRKEGQNVTLSCEQNLNHDAMYWYRQDPGQGLRLIYYSQIVNDFQKGDIAEGYSVSREKKESFPLTVTSAQKNPTAFYLCACSRGFGTEAFFGQGTRLTVV.

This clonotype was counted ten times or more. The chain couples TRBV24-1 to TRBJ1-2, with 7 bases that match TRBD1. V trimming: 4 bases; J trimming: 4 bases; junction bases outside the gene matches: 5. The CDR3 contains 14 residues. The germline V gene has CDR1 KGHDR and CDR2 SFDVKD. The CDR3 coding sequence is TGTGCCACCAGTGACCCGGGACAGCTCTATGGCTACACCTTC. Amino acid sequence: CATSDPGQLYGYTF.

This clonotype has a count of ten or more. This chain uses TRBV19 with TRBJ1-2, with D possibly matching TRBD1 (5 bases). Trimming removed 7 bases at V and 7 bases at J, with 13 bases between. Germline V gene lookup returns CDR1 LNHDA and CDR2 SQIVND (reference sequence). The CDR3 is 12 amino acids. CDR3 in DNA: TGTGCCAGTACGGACCAAGACAGTGGCTACACCTTC. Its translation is CASTDQDSGYTF.